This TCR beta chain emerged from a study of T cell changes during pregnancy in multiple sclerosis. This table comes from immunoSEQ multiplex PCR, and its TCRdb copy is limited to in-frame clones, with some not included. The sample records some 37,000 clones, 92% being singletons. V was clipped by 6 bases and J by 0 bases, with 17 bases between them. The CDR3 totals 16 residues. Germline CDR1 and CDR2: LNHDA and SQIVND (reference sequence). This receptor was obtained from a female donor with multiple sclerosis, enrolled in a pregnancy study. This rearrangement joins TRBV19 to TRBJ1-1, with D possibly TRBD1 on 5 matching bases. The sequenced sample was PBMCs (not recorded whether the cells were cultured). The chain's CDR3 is CASSRAQTPMNTEAFF. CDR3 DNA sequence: TGTGCCAGTAGCAGGGCTCAGACACCGATGAACACTGAAGCTTTCTTT. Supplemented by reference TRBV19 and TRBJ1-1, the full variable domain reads DGGITQSPKYLFRKEGQNVTLSCEQNLNHDAMYWYRQDPGQGLRLIYYSQIVNDFQKGDIAEGYSVSREKKESFPLTVTSAQKNPTAFYLCASSRAQTPMNTEAFFGQGTRLTVV.